This TCR beta chain was sequenced for a study of shared clonotypes between healthy human individuals. Broader study findings: Tissues were not sampled, only blood, and their repertoires likely differ.

The assay was run at deep level. The repertoire was sequenced with immunoSEQ multiplex PCR; TCRdb's copy has only in-frame clones and lacks some. Seen here are 850,000 to 1,200,000 clones, around 76% observed once, and the top ten hold approximately 1.5%. Germline CDR1 is MNHEY and CDR2 is SVGAGI. The V segment lost 5 bases and the J segment 3 bases; nucleotides outside the gene matches: 6. This CDR3 region has 14 residues. Of note for this clone: Its antigen is unknown.

The clonotype originates from a man aged 18 to 30 in good health. This chain uses TRBV6-5 with TRBJ2-7, with TRBD2 matching over 8 bases. The sequenced sample was memory CD4+ T cells sorted from blood. Subset described: CD45RA-negative fraction. CDR3 region: CASSTSGGFYEQYF. CDR3 bases: TGTGCCAGCAGTACGAGCGGGGGTTTCTACGAGCAGTACTTC.